The entry below gives a single TCR beta chain sequence along with its context. Trimming removed 2 bases from V and 13 bases from J, with 14 bases in between. The germline V gene encodes CDR1 GTSNPN and CDR2 SVGIG (reference sequence). This CDR3 region has 11 residues. The PCR was carried out with 60 Vbeta primers and 13 Jbeta primers. The assay was immunoSEQ multiplex PCR, and TCRdb's table has in-frame clones only and misses some. The sample consists of about 130,000 clones, roughly 10% of them appearing once. These data come from a study of cytomegalovirus exposure and HLA in healthy donors. The sequenced sample consisted of PBMCs. V gene TRBV30 combines with J gene TRBJ1-2; D perhaps matches TRBD1 (5 bases). This receptor was taken from a woman aged 18-35 years in good health and CMV-seropositive. For the CDR3, the DNA is TGTGCCTGGAGTCGCGACAGCCCTGTCACCTTC. It translates to CAWSRDSPVTF.